The 10 T cell receptor beta chains below were found in one sample sequenced in a study of early T cells in non-severe SARS-CoV-2 infection (dated by TCRdb to the early 2020s). Libraries were built with 5' RACE. Sequencing relied on a NextSeq 500. The public reads were quality trimmed at Q25 with fastp and then assembled into clones with MiXCR by TCRdb, keeping productive beta chains. Here each entry gathers all rows of one CDR3 protein and keeps the most common genes and DNA. In this sample the table shows 80,000 or so distinct CDR3 sequences, over 11% of which occur a single time. Of the sample, roughly 3% is held by the ten largest clones. Sequencing was done on a sample of whole blood. The receptors stem from an adult who was a healthcare worker with PCR-confirmed SARS-CoV-2 infection or an uninfected control (not recorded which).

This clonotype appeared a few times. The chain joins TRBV2 to TRBJ2-7; TRBD1 matches 11 bases. The CDR3 is 14 amino acids. J gave up 4 bases and V 7 bases, and 6 bases lay outside the gene matches. CDR1 is SNHLY, CDR2 FYNNEI, per germline. CDR3 DNA: TGTGCCAGCAAATGGGACAGGGGGTCTTACGAGCAGTACTTC. Its protein product is CASKWDRGSYEQYF.

This clonotype came up many times. The J gene is TRBJ2-1, the V gene TRBV7-6; 11 positions match TRBD2. The CDR3 is 20 amino acids. The J segment lost 0 bases and the V segment lost 0 bases, leaving 10 bases of the junction unmatched. CDR1 and CDR2 from the germline V gene are SGHVS and FNYEAQ. CDR3 in amino acids: CASSLAQWGTSGSSYNEQFF. CDR3 nucleotides: TGTGCCAGCAGCTTAGCGCAGTGGGGTACTAGCGGGAGCTCCTACAATGAGCAGTTCTTC. Full variable domain (remainder filled in from reference TRBV7-6 and TRBJ2-1): GAGVSQSPRYKVTKRGQDVALRCDPISGHVSLYWYRQALGQGPEFLTYFNYEAQQDKSGLPNDRFSAERPEGSISTLTIQRTEQRDSAMYRCASSLAQWGTSGSSYNEQFFGPGTRLTVL.

This clonotype turned up a few times. V gene TRBV25-1 combines with J gene TRBJ2-7; D gene unclear. Trimming left V 3 bases short and J 9 bases short, with 9 bases between. Germline-derived CDR1 and CDR2 are MGHDK and SYGVNS. The CDR3 spans 11 residues. The CDR3 DNA follows: TGTGCCAGCAGTGAGTCCCGTCGGCAGTACTTC. Translating gives CASSESRRQYF.

This clonotype was counted at least ten times. The V and J genes are TRBV7-2 and TRBJ2-7; possibly TRBD2 for D (5 bases). Germline V CDR1 and CDR2: SGHTA, FQGNSA. This CDR3 is built from 15 residues. The V gene lost 1 base and the J gene lost 3 bases, with 13 bases spanning the gap. Written as DNA, the CDR3 is TGTGCCAGCAGCTTAGGGCCAGCGGCTAACTACGAGCAGTACTTC. Encoded protein: CASSLGPAANYEQYF.

This clonotype was seen repeatedly, ten times or more. This chain joins TRBV4-1 and TRBJ2-1; 7 nucleotides agree with TRBD2. The V gene end was trimmed by 1 base and the J gene end by 1 base; junction bases not matched to a gene: 4. Germline lookup yields CDR1 MGHRA and CDR2 YSYEKL. The CDR3 totals 16 residues. This chain's CDR3 is CASSQGASGSYNEQFF. The CDR3 DNA is TGCGCCAGCAGCCAAGGGGCTAGCGGATCCTACAATGAGCAGTTCTTC.

In its sample, this clonotype was seen a few times. The chain couples TRBV29-1 to TRBJ2-3, with D possibly being TRBD2 (5 bases). Between the trimmed V and J ends, which lost 7 bases and 0 bases, there was a span of 14 bases. The CDR3 contains 14 residues. From germline, CDR1 is SQVTM and CDR2 ANQGSEA. The CDR3 is CSGNGAASTDTQYF. As DNA, the CDR3 is TGCAGCGGAAACGGAGCGGCAAGCACAGATACGCAGTATTTT.

With respect to this clonotype: A much larger clone differs by one base, so this may be a read error. The CDR3, as DNA: TGCGCCAGCAGTGAGCATCGGGAGAGGGGCGAGCAGTACTTC. It codes for CASSEHRERGEQYF. J is TRBJ2-7 and V is TRBV10-1; weak D call: TRBD2 (6 bases). Germline-derived CDR1 and CDR2 are WNHNN and SYGVQD (reference sequence). The CDR3 extends over 14 amino acids. V lost 2 bases, J lost 6 bases, and 14 bases lay in between.

This clonotype has only a few counts. This chain links TRBV5-1 with TRBJ2-3, with 7 positions matching TRBD1. This CDR3 comprises 14 residues. Germline CDR1 SGHRS, CDR2 YFSETQ. V dropped 4 bases and J dropped 4; count of bases not matched to a gene: 6. CDR3 loop: CASSTRQGPDTQYF. CDR3 in DNA: TGCGCCAGCAGCACCCGACAGGGCCCAGATACGCAGTATTTT. Variable domain in full (rest from reference TRBV5-1 and TRBJ2-3): KAGVTQTPRYLIKTRGQQVTLSCSPISGHRSVSWYQQTPGQGLQFLFEYFSETQRNKGNFPGRFSGRQFSNSRSEMNVSTLELGDSALYLCASSTRQGPDTQYFGPGTRLTVL.

This clonotype appeared many times. The chain carries TRBV20-1 and TRBJ1-1; maybe TRBD1 (5 bases). This CDR3 has 13 amino acids. V was trimmed by 4 bases and J by 4 bases, leaving 13 bases between them. CDR1 DFQATT and CDR2 SNEGSKA come from the germline V gene (reference sequence). The chain's CDR3 is CSAIMGRVTEAFF. The CDR3 region has the DNA TGCAGTGCTATAATGGGCAGGGTCACTGAAGCTTTCTTT.

This clonotype was detected many times. This chain connects TRBV5-1 to TRBJ1-2; D gene ambiguous. The CDR3 consists of 14 residues. CDR1 and CDR2 (germline): SGHRS, YFSETQ. V lost 4 bases, J lost 7 bases, and 17 bases lay in between. The CDR3 bases are TGCGCCAGCAGCCTCGACGAAGTCGGGCGTGGCTACACCTTC. Residues: CASSLDEVGRGYTF.